The text below deals with one T cell receptor beta chain. No cognate antigen has been identified for it. Base qualities are missing; no much larger clone stands one base away. A single peripheral blood draw of around 120 mL on average was collected from each donor into heparinised tubes. A BD FACSAria II was used to sort naive, central memory, regulatory and stem cell-like memory CD4+ T cells with a panel that included CD45RO, CCR7, CD25, CD127, CD95 and CD27. Every sorted population had a purity above 95%. PBMCs were isolated immediately by Lymphoprep density gradient centrifugation and stained directly without culture. To minimize batch effects, samples were stained and sorted in pairs, one healthy donor with one patient per experiment. This record belongs to a study of beta chain features in type 1 diabetes (dated by TCRdb to the late 2010s). Some background on the complete study: No differences in mean age, gender distribution, total cell number or subset yield were found between patients and healthy donors. A total of roughly 100 million sorted cells were examined across all samples, and the number of cells per subset was strongly correlated with RNA yield. In the study, TCRB repertoires of sorted circulating CD4+ T cell subsets from recently diagnosed type 1 diabetes patients were compared with those of matched healthy donors. Regulatory and stem cell-like memory subsets were isolated from only 8 patients and roughly eight healthy donors, whereas naive and central memory subsets came from all 30 or so donors.

V and J are truncated by 2 bases and 2 bases respectively, leaving an intervening sequence of 12 bases. CDR1 and CDR2 were assigned from the germline V gene (reference sequence) as MNHEY and SMNVEV. The CDR3 runs 15 amino acids, cysteine and phenylalanine included. The CDR3 DNA has 45 bases and is translated from base 1. The entire isolated RNA was reverse transcribed using the High Capacity cDNA Reverse Transcription Kit, and thus expressed TCRB transcripts were sequenced. Naive, central memory and regulatory T cell samples underwent deep immunoSEQ sequencing, averaging roughly 3.3 million total reads per sample. After sorted cells were lysed in RLT buffer, RNA was extracted with DNase-treated RNeasy Micro or Mini kits, with the choice depending on cell number. To prevent cross-contamination, every cell subset was processed on its own, while patient and healthy donor samples were processed together. The immunoSEQ multiplex PCR was used to amplify TCRB sequences from cDNA, generating 87-bp fragments that spanned the CDR3 region. Sequencing of the amplicons was done on the Illumina HiSeq platform. As for the authors' bioinformatics: Synthetic template baselines were used to correct PCR bias computationally, reads within Hamming distance 2 were collapsed together, and singletons that could not be merged were discarded. Reads were aligned against IMGT so that V, D and J genes, CDR3 length and insertions or deletions at six rearrangement sites could be assigned. Clonotype counts were normalized to sorted cell number within each subset before computing true diversity and Gini coefficients with the tcR R package. The overlap coefficient, calculated on TCRB nucleotide sequences, was used to measure repertoire sharing. As a proxy for the pre-selection repertoire, out-of-frame TCRB sequences from naive cells were analyzed. The source is immuneACCESS, and TCRdb retained only in-frame sequences with V and J called. Part of the clones is not carried over; for the studies checked, unresolved V genes explain less than half of this, and the remainder is unexplained. The V and J calls and clone size were taken over from that table, and D and trimming were inferred from the DNA. This sample lists fewer than 900,000 clones; roughly a sixth were detected once. The top ten clonotypes cover roughly 0.025% of the sample.

General findings and caveats noted by the study authors: Because cDNA was sequenced instead of genomic DNA, highly expressing activated cells could be over-represented, though the groups showed no difference in activation or CD3 levels. At VDJ recombination sites, patients with type 1 diabetes made fewer insertions and deleted more nucleotides, a pattern implying thymic rearrangement abnormalities. Only small numbers of individuals were included in the HLA sub-analyses, which left unresolved whether HLA type had any influence on TCRB rearrangement. A moderate but significant shortening of TCRB CDR3 length was observed in type 1 diabetes patients in all four CD4+ subsets. Naive, central memory and regulatory TCRB repertoires appeared to be more alike among patients than among healthy donors. Shorter templates might have been favored by PCR, but patient and control samples were amplified and corrected together, so both groups would have been affected equally by any skew.

This sequence uses TRBV27 and TRBJ1-2, with the D gene too uncertain to name. Source material: naive CD4+ T cells from blood. Read against the paper, the sample's cell subset or site label means: true naive CD4+ T cells. The TCR was taken from a young woman in good health. The CDR3 reads as follows: CASSLNPRENYGYTF. Here is the DNA: TGTGCCAGCAGTTTAAACCCCCGGGAGAACTATGGCTACACCTTC.